Reported below is one T cell receptor (beta chain). The antigen is not known. The PCR contained 60 Vbeta and 13 Jbeta primers. Libraries were prepared by immunoSEQ multiplex PCR; TCRdb keeps only in-frame clonotypes and omits some of them. Of 75,000 to 90,000 clones listed, about four fifths are singletons. This sample is part of a study of cytomegalovirus exposure and HLA in healthy donors. Study information: Unique TCRs from HLA-typed donors, roughly 87 million of them, were held in an early data release.

V was clipped by 8 bases and J by 6 bases; unmatched bases: 12. The CDR3 loop spans 15 amino acids. CDR1 and CDR2 (germline): MDHEN, SYDVKM. Study-level points and caveats: In a later analysis, at a false discovery rate of 0.05, 16,951 TCR beta sequences matched HLA alleles. In vitro experiments confirmed that a few CMV-associated chains were specific for CMV antigens.

V usage is TRBV28 and J usage is TRBJ1-4; 7 bases line up with TRBD1. This clonotype was obtained from a woman between 40 and 50 years old in good health and CMV-seropositive. Material: PBMCs. CDR3 region: CASRPPRQGHEKLFF. Here the CDR3 DNA reads TGTGCCAGCCGACCGCCTCGACAGGGTCATGAAAAACTGTTTTTT.